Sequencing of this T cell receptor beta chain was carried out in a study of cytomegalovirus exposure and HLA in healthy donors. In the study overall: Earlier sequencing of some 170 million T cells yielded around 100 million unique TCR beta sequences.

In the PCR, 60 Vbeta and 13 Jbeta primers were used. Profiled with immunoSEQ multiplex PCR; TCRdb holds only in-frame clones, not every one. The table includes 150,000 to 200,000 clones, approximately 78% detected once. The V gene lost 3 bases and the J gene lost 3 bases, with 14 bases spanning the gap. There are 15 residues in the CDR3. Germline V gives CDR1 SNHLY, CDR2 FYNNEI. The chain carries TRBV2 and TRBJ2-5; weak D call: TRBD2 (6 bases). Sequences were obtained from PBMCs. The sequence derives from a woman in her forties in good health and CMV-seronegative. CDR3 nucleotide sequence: TGTGCCAGCAGTGAGGAGGGGATAGAAAAAGAGACCCAGTACTTC. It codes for CASSEEGIEKETQYF.